This TCR beta chain was captured by sequencing in a study of early T cells in non-severe SARS-CoV-2 infection. This clonotype was detected ten times or more. TCRdb reanalysed the 5' RACE reads using MiXCR and keeps one entry per CDR3 protein. The sample yields about 55,000 distinct CDR3 sequences, around 6.6% seen once. The germline CDR1 and CDR2 sequences are SGHTA and FQGTGA. The CDR3 spans 13 residues. V was clipped by 1 base and J by 8 bases, with 11 bases between them. The material was whole blood, obtained at baseline. This chain joins TRBV7-3 and TRBJ1-1, with no clear D. This clonotype originated in an adult who was a healthcare worker with PCR-confirmed SARS-CoV-2 infection or an uninfected control (not recorded which). CDR3 in DNA: TGTGCCAGCAGCTTAAACGGTGAAGGGGAAGCTTTCTTT. This sequence encodes CASSLNGEGEAFF.